The present T cell receptor beta chain was sequenced within a study of blood T cell repertoires in COVID-19. Study context: T cells, B-cell-depleted T cells, or PBMCs provided the cDNA or gDNA that served as material.

Assay: immunoSEQ multiplex PCR; the TCRdb copy retains only in-frame clones and omits some. The repertoire has 150,000 or so clones, 85% of them found once; the top ten carry roughly 3%. This CDR3 has 14 amino acids. V gave up 5 bases and J gave up 6 bases, with 17 bases separating them. CDR1 is SGHTA and CDR2 is FQGNSA in the germline V gene. Specimen: peripheral blood. V is TRBV7-2 and J is TRBJ2-7; TRBD2 is a possible D gene (5 bases). The TCR comes from a middle-aged woman with active or convalescent COVID-19. The CDR3 loop is CASSPSQSGFEQYF. In DNA form, the CDR3 reads TGTGCCAGCAGCCCTAGCCAGTCAGGTTTCGAGCAGTACTTC.